The source of this T cell receptor (beta chain) is a study of T cells in Graves' hyperthyroidism and ophthalmopathy. Using approximately 10 ml of fresh peripheral blood, PBMCs were prepared. RNA transcripts were the template for amplifying TCR beta CDR3 regions. First-round RT-PCR targeting the TCR CDR3 was performed with the HTBI primer set. TCRdb re-derived calls from the multiplex PCR reads in MiXCR, one entry per CDR3 protein. The sample consists of approximately 560,000 distinct CDR3 sequences, around a sixth of them appearing once. This clonotype was observed at least ten times. V was clipped by 1 base and J by 2 bases, with 12 bases between them. The CDR3 covers 15 residues. Germline lookup yields CDR1 MNHNS and CDR2 SASEGT.

This sequence originates from a woman aged 25 to 39 with Graves' hyperthyroidism. The sequenced sample consisted of blood. The rearrangement links TRBV6-1 to TRBJ2-7, with D perhaps TRBD1 or TRBD2 (5 bases each). The CDR3, as DNA: TGTGCCAGCAGTGAAGGGCCGAGAGGGGCCTACGAGCAGTACTTC. Protein sequence: CASSEGPRGAYEQYF.